Listed here are 2 T cell receptor beta chains from one sample, sequenced in a study of early T cells in non-severe SARS-CoV-2 infection. TCRdb re-analysed the 5' RACE reads in MiXCR, keeping a single row per CDR3 protein. The data contain 95,000 to 110,000 distinct CDR3 sequences, over 8.5% of them seen just once; the ten biggest clones take up about 8.1%. Sequenced sample: whole blood. The receptors here all came from an adult who was a healthcare worker with PCR-confirmed SARS-CoV-2 infection or an uninfected control (not recorded which).

This clonotype has ten or more counts. This chain uses TRBV19 with TRBJ1-5; possibly TRBD1 for D (5 bases). Trimming shortened V by 5 bases and J by 5 bases, and 16 bases separated the two germline ends. Per the germline V gene, CDR1 is LNHDA and CDR2 is SQIVND (reference sequence). The CDR3 contains 15 residues. CDR3 sequence (DNA): TGTGCCAGTAGTGAAATACCGGGGGAATATCAGCCCCAGCATTTT. As protein: CASSEIPGEYQPQHF.

This clonotype was seen many times. The V and J genes are TRBV7-9 and TRBJ2-5; D is undetermined. The CDR3 contains 15 residues. Per germline, CDR1 SEHNR and CDR2 FQNEAQ (reference sequence). V was pared by 1 base and J by 3 bases, with 12 bases between. Written as DNA, the CDR3 is TGTGCCAGCAGCTTAGAAGGCTATCCAGAAGAGACCCAGTACTTC. Translated: CASSLEGYPEETQYF.